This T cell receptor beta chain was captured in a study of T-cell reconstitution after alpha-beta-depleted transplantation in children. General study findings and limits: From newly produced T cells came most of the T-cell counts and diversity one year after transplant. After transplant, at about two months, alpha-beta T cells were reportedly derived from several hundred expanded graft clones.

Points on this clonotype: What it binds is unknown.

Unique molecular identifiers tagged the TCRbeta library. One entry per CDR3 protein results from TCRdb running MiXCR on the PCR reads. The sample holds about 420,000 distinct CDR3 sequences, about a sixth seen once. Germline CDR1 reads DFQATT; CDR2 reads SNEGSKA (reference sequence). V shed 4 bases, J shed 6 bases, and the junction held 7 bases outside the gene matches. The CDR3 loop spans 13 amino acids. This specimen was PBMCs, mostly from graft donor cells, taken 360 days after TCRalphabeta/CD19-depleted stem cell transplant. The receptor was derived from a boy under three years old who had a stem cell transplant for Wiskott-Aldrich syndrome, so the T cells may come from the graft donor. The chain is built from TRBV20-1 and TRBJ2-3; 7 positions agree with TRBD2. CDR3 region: CSANYGTTDTQYF. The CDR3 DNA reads TGCAGTGCTAATTACGGGACTACGGATACGCAGTATTTT.